The clone carrying this T cell receptor (beta chain) was found many times. This sample is drawn from a study of molecular identifiers for immune sequencing clone quantification. Looking at the study overall: For replicates, RNA isolated from about 19,000 or 110,000 naive CD8 cells was divided into five portions, of which four were sequenced.

CDR1 is MNHNY, CDR2 SVGAGI, per germline (reference sequence). Trimming cost V 5 bases and J 3 bases; bases outside gene matches: 7. The CDR3 spans 14 residues. From the PCR reads, TCRdb called clonotypes with MiXCR, one entry per CDR3 protein. Of approximately 550,000 distinct CDR3 sequences listed, around 23% are singletons. This clonotype was obtained from a human donor in good health. Some libraries in this study had Jurkat cell RNA spiked in. V usage is TRBV6-6 and J usage is TRBJ2-7; 7 bases line up with TRBD1. Sequencing input: naive CD8+ T cells from blood, with Jurkat cell RNA spiked in. Documented subset: FACS-sorted CD8+CD4-CCR7+CD45RA+ naive T cells. The CDR3 DNA is TGTGCCAGCAGTACCGGGACAGCGTTCTACGAGCAGTACTTC. Amino acid sequence: CASSTGTAFYEQYF.